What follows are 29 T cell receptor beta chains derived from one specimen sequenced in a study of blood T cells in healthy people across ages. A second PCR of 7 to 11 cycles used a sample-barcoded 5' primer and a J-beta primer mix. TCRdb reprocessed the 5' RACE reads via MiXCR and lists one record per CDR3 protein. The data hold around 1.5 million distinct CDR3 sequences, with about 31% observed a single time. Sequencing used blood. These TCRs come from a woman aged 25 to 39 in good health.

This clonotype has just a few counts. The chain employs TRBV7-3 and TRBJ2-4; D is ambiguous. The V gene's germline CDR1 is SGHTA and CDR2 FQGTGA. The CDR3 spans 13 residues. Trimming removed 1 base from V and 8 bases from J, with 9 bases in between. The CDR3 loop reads CASSLMGNDIQYF. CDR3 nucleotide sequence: TGTGCCAGCAGCTTAATGGGTAATGACATTCAGTACTTC.

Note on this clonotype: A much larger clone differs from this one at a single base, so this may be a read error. The CDR3: CSAMRNQEGTYNEQFF. CDR3 nucleotides: TGCAGCGCTATGCGCAATCAGGAGGGAACCTACAATGAGCAGTTCTTC. The chain employs TRBV29-1 and TRBJ2-1, with TRBD2 as a possible D gene (6 bases). V lost 7 bases to trimming and J lost 2 bases, with 21 bases between them. Germline V lookup: CDR1 SQVTM, CDR2 ANQGSEA. CDR3 length equals 16 residues.

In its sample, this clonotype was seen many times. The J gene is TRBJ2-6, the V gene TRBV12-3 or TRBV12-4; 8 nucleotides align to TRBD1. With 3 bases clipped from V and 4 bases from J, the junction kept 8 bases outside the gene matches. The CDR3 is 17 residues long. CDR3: CASSFSAGGKGANVLTF. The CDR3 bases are TGTGCCAGCAGTTTTAGCGCAGGGGGCAAGGGGGCCAACGTCCTGACTTTC.

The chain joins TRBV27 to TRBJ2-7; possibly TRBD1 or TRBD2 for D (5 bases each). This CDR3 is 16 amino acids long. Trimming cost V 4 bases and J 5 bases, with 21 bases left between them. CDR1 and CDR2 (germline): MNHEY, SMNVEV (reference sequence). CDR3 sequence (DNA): TGTGCCAGCAGTTCTTCCCAGGGAGAATGGGCGGACGAGCAGTACTTC. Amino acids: CASSSSQGEWADEQYF.

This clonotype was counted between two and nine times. For the CDR3, the DNA is TGTGCCAGCAGTGCGCTATTTCCTGAGCAGTTCTTC. Translated, it gives CASSALFPEQFF. This chain connects TRBV6-1 to TRBJ2-1; D not resolved. V was pared by 4 bases and J by 9 bases, with 10 bases between. The CDR3 extends over 12 amino acids. Germline V lookup: CDR1 MNHNS, CDR2 SASEGT.

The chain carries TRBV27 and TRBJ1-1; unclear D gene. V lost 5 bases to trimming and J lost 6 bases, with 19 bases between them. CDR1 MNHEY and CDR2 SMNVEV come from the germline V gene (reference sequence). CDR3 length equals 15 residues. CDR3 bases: TGTGCCAGCAGTCGCCCCTATTCCGTCTTCGCTGAAGCTTTCTTT. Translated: CASSRPYSVFAEAFF.

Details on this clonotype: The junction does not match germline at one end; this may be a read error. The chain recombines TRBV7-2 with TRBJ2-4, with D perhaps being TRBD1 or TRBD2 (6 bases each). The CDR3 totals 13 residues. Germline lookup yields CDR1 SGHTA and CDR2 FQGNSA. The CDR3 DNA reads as TGTGTCAGCAGCCCGGGGGTAGCAGGGGAGCAGTACTTC. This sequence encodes CVSSPGVAGEQYF.

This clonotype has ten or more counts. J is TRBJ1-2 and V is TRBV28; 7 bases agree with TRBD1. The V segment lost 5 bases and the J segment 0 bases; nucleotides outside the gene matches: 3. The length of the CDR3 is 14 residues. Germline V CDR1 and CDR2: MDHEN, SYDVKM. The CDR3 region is CASSPGQTNYGYTF. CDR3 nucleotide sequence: TGTGCCAGCAGTCCGGGACAGACTAACTATGGCTACACCTTC.

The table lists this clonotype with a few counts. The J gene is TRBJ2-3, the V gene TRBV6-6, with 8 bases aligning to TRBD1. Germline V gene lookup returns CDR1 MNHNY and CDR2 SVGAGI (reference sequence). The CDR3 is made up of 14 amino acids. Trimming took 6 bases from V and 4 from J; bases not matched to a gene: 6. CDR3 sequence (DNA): TGTGCCAGCAGGAACAGGGGGGTCGCAGATACGCAGTATTTT. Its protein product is CASRNRGVADTQYF.

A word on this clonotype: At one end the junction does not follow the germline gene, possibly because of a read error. The DNA for the CDR3 is TGCAGTGCTAGAGATCTAGCTTCACCTTTTACCTACAATGGGCAGTTCTTC. Translation: CSARDLASPFTYNGQFF. The genes are TRBV20-1 and TRBJ2-1, with a weak D call TRBD2 (5 bases). Per the germline V gene, CDR1 is DFQATT and CDR2 is SNEGSKA (reference sequence). The CDR3 contains 17 residues.

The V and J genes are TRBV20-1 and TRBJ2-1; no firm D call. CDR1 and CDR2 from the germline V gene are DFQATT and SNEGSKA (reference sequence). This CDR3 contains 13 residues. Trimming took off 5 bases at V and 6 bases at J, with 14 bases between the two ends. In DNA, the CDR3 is TGCAGTGCTGATAAAGTAACCCCCAATGAGCAGTTCTTC. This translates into CSADKVTPNEQFF.

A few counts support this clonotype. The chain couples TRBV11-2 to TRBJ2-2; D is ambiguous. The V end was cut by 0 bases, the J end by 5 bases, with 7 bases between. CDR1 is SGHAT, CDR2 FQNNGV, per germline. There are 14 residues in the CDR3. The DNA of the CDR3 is TGTGCCAGCAGCTTAGATGGGCGGACCGGGGAGCTGTTTTTT. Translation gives CASSLDGRTGELFF.

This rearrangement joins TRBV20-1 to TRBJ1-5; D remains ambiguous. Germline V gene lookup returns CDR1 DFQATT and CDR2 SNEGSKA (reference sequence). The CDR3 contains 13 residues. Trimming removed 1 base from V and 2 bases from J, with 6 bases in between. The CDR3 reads CSARGWGNQPQHF. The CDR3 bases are TGCAGTGCTAGAGGATGGGGCAATCAGCCCCAGCATTTT.

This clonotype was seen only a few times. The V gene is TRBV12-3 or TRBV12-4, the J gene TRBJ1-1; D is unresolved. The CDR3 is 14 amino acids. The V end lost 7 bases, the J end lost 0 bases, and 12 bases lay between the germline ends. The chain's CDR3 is CASNSILMNTEAFF. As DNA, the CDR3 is TGTGCCAGCAACTCGATCCTGATGAACACTGAAGCTTTCTTT.

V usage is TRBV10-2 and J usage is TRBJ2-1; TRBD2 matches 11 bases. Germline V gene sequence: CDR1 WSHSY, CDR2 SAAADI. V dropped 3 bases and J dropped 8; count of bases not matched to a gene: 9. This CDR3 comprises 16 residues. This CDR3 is CASSDLAGGPFDEQFF. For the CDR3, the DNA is TGCGCCAGCAGTGACTTAGCGGGAGGGCCGTTTGATGAGCAGTTCTTC.

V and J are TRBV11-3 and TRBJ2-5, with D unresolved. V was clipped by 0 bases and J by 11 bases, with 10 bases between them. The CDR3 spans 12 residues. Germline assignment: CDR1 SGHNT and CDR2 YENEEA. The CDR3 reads CASSLDIGQQYF. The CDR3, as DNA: TGTGCCAGCAGCTTAGATATAGGGCAGCAGTACTTC.

The CDR3 DNA sequence: TGTGCCAGCAGTGAGAGTCACGATTGGGAGACCCAGTACTTC. Translated: CASSESHDWETQYF. The chain recombines TRBV6-1 with TRBJ2-5; D not resolved. Trimming pared 3 bases from V and 5 bases from J, leaving 13 bases between. The germline CDR1 and CDR2 sequences are MNHNS and SASEGT. CDR3 size: 14 residues.

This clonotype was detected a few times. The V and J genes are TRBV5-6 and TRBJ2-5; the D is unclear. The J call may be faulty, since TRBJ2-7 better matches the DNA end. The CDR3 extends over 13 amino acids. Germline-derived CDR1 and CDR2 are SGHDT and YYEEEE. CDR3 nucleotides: TGTGCCAGCAGCTTCTACCACTCTGACGAGCAGTACTTC. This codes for CASSFYHSDEQYF.

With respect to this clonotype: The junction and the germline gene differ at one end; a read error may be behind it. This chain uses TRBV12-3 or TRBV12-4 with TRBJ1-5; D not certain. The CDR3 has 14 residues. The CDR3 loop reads CAGRHGMNGQPQHF. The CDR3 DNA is TGTGCCGGCAGGCACGGTATGAATGGCCAGCCCCAGCATTTT.

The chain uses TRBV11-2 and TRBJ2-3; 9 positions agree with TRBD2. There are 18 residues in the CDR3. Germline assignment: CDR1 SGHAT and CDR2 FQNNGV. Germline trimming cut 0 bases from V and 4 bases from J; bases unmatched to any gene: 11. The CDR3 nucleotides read TGTGCCAGCAGCTTAGAGCGGCGGGCGGGGGGGCACCCAGATACGCAGTATTTT. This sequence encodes CASSLERRAGGHPDTQYF.

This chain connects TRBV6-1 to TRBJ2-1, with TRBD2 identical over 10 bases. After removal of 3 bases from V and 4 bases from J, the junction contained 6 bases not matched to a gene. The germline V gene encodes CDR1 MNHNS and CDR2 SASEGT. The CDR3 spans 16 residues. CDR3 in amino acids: CASSDLAGVPYNEQFF. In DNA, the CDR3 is TGTGCCAGCAGTGACCTAGCGGGAGTACCGTACAATGAGCAGTTCTTC.

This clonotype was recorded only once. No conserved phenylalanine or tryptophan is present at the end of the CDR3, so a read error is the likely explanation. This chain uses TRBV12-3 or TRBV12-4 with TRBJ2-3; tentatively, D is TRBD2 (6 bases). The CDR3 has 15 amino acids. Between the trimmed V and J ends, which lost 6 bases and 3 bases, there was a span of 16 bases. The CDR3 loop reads CASSLGMAGTDTQYS. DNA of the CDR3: TGTGCCAGCAGCCTGGGGATGGCGGGGACAGATACGCAGTATTCT.

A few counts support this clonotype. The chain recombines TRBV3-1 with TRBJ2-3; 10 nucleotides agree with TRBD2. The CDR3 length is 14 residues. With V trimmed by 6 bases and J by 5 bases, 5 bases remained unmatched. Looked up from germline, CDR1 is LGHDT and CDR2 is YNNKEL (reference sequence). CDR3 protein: CASSPLAGIDTQYF. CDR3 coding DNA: TGTGCCAGCAGTCCACTAGCGGGGATAGATACGCAGTATTTT.

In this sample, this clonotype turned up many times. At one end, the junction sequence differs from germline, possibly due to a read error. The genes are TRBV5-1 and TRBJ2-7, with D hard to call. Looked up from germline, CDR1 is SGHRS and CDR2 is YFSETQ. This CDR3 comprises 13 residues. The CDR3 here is CASSERVSYEQYF. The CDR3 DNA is TGTGCCAGCAGTGAAAGGGTCTCCTACGAGCAGTACTTC.

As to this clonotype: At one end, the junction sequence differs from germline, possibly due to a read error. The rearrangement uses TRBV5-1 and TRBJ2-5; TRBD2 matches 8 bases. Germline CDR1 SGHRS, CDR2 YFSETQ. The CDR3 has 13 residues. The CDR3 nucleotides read TGTGCCAGCTCCAGCGGGAGCACGGAGACCCAGTACTTC. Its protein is CASSSGSTETQYF.

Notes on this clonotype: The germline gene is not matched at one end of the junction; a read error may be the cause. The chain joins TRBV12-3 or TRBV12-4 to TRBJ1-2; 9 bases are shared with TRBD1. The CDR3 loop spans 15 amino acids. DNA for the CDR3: TGTACCAGCAGTTTAGTGACAGGGGGAAATCATGGCTACACCTTC. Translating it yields CTSSLVTGGNHGYTF.

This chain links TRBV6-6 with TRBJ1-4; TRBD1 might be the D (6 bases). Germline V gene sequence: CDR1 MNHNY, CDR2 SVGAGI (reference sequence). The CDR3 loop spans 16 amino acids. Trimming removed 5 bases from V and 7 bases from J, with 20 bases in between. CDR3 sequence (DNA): TGTGCCAGCAGTGGCCAAGATTACGGGACAAGTGAAAAACTGTTTTTT. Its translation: CASSGQDYGTSEKLFF.

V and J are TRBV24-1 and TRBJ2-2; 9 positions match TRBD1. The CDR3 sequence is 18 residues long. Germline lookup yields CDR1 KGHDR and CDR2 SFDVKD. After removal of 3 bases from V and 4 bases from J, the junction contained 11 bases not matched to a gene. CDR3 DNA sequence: TGTGCCACCAGTGATACAAACCCCGGACAGGGGTCCACCGGGGAGCTGTTTTTT. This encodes CATSDTNPGQGSTGELFF.

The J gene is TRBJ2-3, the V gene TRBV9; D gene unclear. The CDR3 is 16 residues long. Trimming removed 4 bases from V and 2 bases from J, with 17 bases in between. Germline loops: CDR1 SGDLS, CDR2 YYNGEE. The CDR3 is CASSSLDDGDTDTQYF. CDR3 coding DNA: TGTGCCAGCAGCTCGTTGGATGACGGAGACACAGATACGCAGTATTTT.